A single sample is the source of the 6 T cell receptor beta chains below, sequenced in a study of blood T cell repertoires in COVID-19. Sequencing was performed with immunoSEQ multiplex PCR; in TCRdb, only in-frame clones are kept and a portion is missing. The repertoire holds fewer than 350,000 clones, with roughly 89% as singletons. Sequencing was done on a sample of PBMCs or T cells enriched from blood (not recorded which). All receptors come from a woman aged 40 to 50 who had recovered from COVID-19.

As DNA, the CDR3 is TGTGCCAGCAGAGTACAGACAGGCCGAAACTACGAGCAGTACTTC. Amino acid sequence: CASRVQTGRNYEQYF. V is TRBV6-5 and J is TRBJ2-7; maybe TRBD1 (6 bases). V was trimmed by 6 bases and J by 3 bases, leaving 18 bases between them. In germline, CDR1 is MNHEY, CDR2 SVGAGI. The CDR3 sequence is 15 residues long.

V usage is TRBV5-4 and J usage is TRBJ1-1; D gene ambiguous. CDR1 and CDR2 from the germline V gene are SGHNT and YYREEE (reference sequence). Trimming left V 9 bases short and J 6 bases short, with 18 bases between. CDR3 size: 13 residues. The CDR3 here is CATRRGNNPEAFF. CDR3 nucleotide sequence: TGTGCCACGAGAAGAGGGAATAATCCTGAAGCTTTCTTT.

The chain has TRBV2 and TRBJ2-7, with TRBD1 identical over 9 bases. This CDR3 contains 14 residues. Germline V lookup: CDR1 SNHLY, CDR2 FYNNEI. V was clipped by 4 bases and J by 2 bases; unmatched bases: 3. CDR3 nucleotides: TGTGCCAGCAGTGCGCGGGACAGGGCCTACGAGCAGTACTTC. This sequence encodes CASSARDRAYEQYF.

The J gene is TRBJ2-1, the V gene TRBV7-3; 7 bases map to TRBD2. Germline V gives CDR1 SGHTA, CDR2 FQGTGA. Trimming removed 5 bases from V and 5 bases from J; junction bases left unmatched: 12. The CDR3 consists of 16 residues. CDR3 protein: CASSKNPGGGDNEQFF. The CDR3 bases are TGTGCCAGCAGCAAAAACCCGGGCGGGGGAGACAATGAGCAGTTCTTC.

In its sample, this clone was seen once. This rearrangement joins TRBV7-3 to TRBJ2-1; 9 positions match TRBD1. The CDR3 extends over 15 amino acids. The germline CDR1 and CDR2 sequences are SGHTA and FQGTGA. V gave up 5 bases and J gave up 3 bases; unmatched junction bases: 5. CDR3 in amino acids: CASSADRGDYNEQFF. As DNA, the CDR3 is TGTGCCAGCAGCGCTGACAGGGGGGACTACAATGAGCAGTTCTTC.

The rearrangement joins TRBV7-8 to TRBJ1-2; D possibly corresponds to TRBD1 (5 bases). This CDR3 comprises 21 residues. Germline lookup yields CDR1 SGHVS and CDR2 FQNEAQ. Trimming left V 5 bases short and J 5 bases short, with 36 bases between. The CDR3 DNA reads TGTGCCAGCAGCGCCACTCCCGGGACGCGACCTAGCGGGGCGAAACAATATGGCTACACCTTC. Its protein is CASSATPGTRPSGAKQYGYTF.